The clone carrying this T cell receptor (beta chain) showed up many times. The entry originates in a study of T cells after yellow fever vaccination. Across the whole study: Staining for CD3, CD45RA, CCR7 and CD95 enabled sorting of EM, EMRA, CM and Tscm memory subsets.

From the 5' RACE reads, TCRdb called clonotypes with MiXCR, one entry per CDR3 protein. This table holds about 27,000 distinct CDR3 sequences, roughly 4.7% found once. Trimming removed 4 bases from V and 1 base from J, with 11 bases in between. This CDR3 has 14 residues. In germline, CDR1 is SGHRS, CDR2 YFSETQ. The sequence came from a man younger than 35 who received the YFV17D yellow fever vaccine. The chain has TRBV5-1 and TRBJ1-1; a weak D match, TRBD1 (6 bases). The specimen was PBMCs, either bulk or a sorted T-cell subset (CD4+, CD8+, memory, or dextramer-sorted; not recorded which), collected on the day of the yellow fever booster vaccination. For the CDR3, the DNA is TGCGCCAGCAGCCAACAGGGCAGGAACACTGAAGCTTTCTTT. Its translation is CASSQQGRNTEAFF.